These 18 T cell receptor beta chains share one sample of origin, sequenced in a study of CD4 T cells in relation to SARS-CoV-2 and coronaviruses. Their specific antigens are unknown. Sequenced by immunoSEQ multiplex PCR; TCRdb stores in-frame clones only, minus some. The sample consists of tens of thousands of clones, roughly 80% of them appearing once. The sample was memory CD4+ T cells from PBMCs, cultured in vitro. These receptor sequences come from an adult with COVID-19.

This clone was counted once. V is TRBV19 and J is TRBJ2-3; D gene uncertain. CDR3 length: 12 residues. The germline CDR1 and CDR2 sequences are LNHDA and SQIVND (reference sequence). Between the trimmed V and J ends, which lost 4 bases and 9 bases, there was a span of 11 bases. The CDR3 region is CASSRSLGTQYF. Written as DNA, the CDR3 is TGTGCCAGTAGTAGATCGCTGGGGACGCAGTATTTT. The variable domain in full, completed from reference TRBV19 and TRBJ2-3, reads DGGITQSPKYLFRKEGQNVTLSCEQNLNHDAMYWYRQDPGQGLRLIYYSQIVNDFQKGDIAEGYSVSREKKESFPLTVTSAQKNPTAFYLCASSRSLGTQYFGPGTRLTVL.

The rearrangement uses TRBV6-5 and TRBJ1-1, with D possibly TRBD1 on 5 matching bases. Trimming took 4 bases from V and 10 from J, leaving 16 bases between them. The CDR3 extends over 13 amino acids. CDR1 is MNHEY, CDR2 SVGAGI, per germline. As DNA, the CDR3 is TGTGCCAGCAGTTCGACAGCAGGAAGTGGAGCTTTCTTT. Protein: CASSSTAGSGAFF.

This clone came up a few times. The chain has TRBV9 and TRBJ2-7, with D possibly being TRBD2 (6 bases). Germline loops: CDR1 SGDLS, CDR2 YYNGEE. Trimming pared 1 base from V and 7 bases from J, leaving 15 bases between. This CDR3 is 14 amino acids long. CDR3 region: CASSVNPSSEEQYF. In DNA form, the CDR3 reads TGTGCCAGCAGCGTAAACCCCTCTAGCGAGGAGCAGTACTTC.

V gene TRBV2 combines with J gene TRBJ1-2; tentative D call: TRBD1 (5 bases). Looked up from germline, CDR1 is SNHLY and CDR2 is FYNNEI. The V gene lost 6 bases and the J gene lost 2 bases, with 16 bases spanning the gap. The CDR3 length is 15 residues. CDR3 protein: CASSSSGNRNYGYTF. The CDR3 DNA follows: TGTGCCAGCAGCAGTTCGGGGAACAGGAACTATGGCTACACCTTC.

V gene TRBV6-4 combines with J gene TRBJ2-6; weak D call: TRBD1 (6 bases). Trimming took off 0 bases at V and 0 bases at J, with 18 bases between the two ends. Germline CDR1 and CDR2: MRHNA and SNTAGT. This CDR3 has 20 residues. This chain's CDR3 is CASSDSLEKGVISGANVLTF. As DNA, the CDR3 is TGTGCCAGCAGTGACTCTCTTGAAAAGGGGGTTATCTCTGGGGCCAACGTCCTGACTTTC.

The chain is built from TRBV6-2 or TRBV6-3 and TRBJ2-1; D might be TRBD1 (6 bases). The germline V gene has CDR1 MNHEY and CDR2 SVGEGT. The CDR3 sequence is 14 residues long. V lost 0 bases, J lost 10 bases, and 13 bases lay in between. The CDR3, as DNA: TGTGCCAGCAGTTACTCGAAAGGGGGTCGCGAGCAGTTCTTC. This encodes CASSYSKGGREQFF.

This sequence joins TRBV11-2 and TRBJ2-3; D is undetermined. This CDR3 spans 14 amino acids. Germline V gives CDR1 SGHAT, CDR2 FQNNGV. V was clipped by 1 base and J by 0 bases, with 5 bases between them. CDR3 protein: CASSLARSTDTQYF. CDR3 DNA: TGTGCCAGCAGCTTAGCTCGGAGCACAGATACGCAGTATTTT.

This clone is labeled as medium-sized (0.01 to 0.1%). The V and J genes are TRBV3-1 (or the pseudogene TRBV3-2) and TRBJ2-1, with 13 positions matching TRBD2. Germline lookup yields CDR1 LGHDT and CDR2 YNNKEL (reference sequence). CDR3 size: 17 residues. Germline trimming cut 5 bases from V and 5 bases from J; bases unmatched to any gene: 9. The CDR3 nucleotides read TGTGCCAGCAGCACCCGGACTAGCGGGAGCATCAACAATGAGCAGTTCTTC. Its translation is CASSTRTSGSINNEQFF.

The table lists this clone with a count of one. This CDR3 is CASSQDQTEQFF. The CDR3 coding sequence is TGTGCCAGCAGCCAAGATCAAACTGAGCAGTTCTTC. V is TRBV4-2 and J is TRBJ2-1; D remains ambiguous. The CDR3 extends over 12 amino acids. The germline CDR1 and CDR2 sequences are LGHNA and YNFKEQ. Trimming took 0 bases from V and 9 from J, leaving 6 bases between them.

The gene calls are TRBV6-2 or TRBV6-3 and TRBJ2-6; D unresolved. The ends were cut back, 8 bases at V and 0 bases at J, with 5 bases in the middle. The CDR3 sequence is 13 residues long. The germline V gene encodes CDR1 MNHEY and CDR2 SVGEGT. The CDR3: CASCRSGANVLTF. CDR3 nucleotides: TGTGCCAGCTGCCGCTCTGGGGCCAACGTCCTGACTTTC.

The chain couples TRBV28 to TRBJ2-2; D is perhaps TRBD1 or TRBD2 (5 bases each). The length of the CDR3 is 15 residues. CDR1 and CDR2 from the germline V gene are MDHEN and SYDVKM. The V end was cut by 3 bases, the J end by 4 bases, with 12 bases between. In DNA form, the CDR3 reads TGTGCCAGCAGTTTCTCGGGGCCGACCACCGGGGAGCTGTTTTTT. Protein product: CASSFSGPTTGELFF.

This clone has just a few counts. The chain recombines TRBV4-1 with TRBJ2-5; D is undetermined. Germline CDR1 and CDR2: MGHRA and YSYEKL. The CDR3 has 14 amino acids. Between the trimmed V and J ends, which lost 0 bases and 2 bases, there was a span of 7 bases. The CDR3 DNA reads TGCGCCAGCAGCCAAGAGAGACTGCAAGAGACCCAGTACTTC. It translates to CASSQERLQETQYF.

The chain links TRBV6-5 to TRBJ2-7, with D hard to call. The length of the CDR3 is 12 residues. The germline V gene has CDR1 MNHEY and CDR2 SVGAGI. V was trimmed by 10 bases and J by 9 bases, leaving 19 bases between them. Here the CDR3 reads CATSRTGIVQYF. CDR3 nucleotide sequence: TGTGCCACCTCACGGACGGGTATAGTGCAGTACTTC.

The CDR3 sequence: CASSFLPGQGATHGYTF. The CDR3, as DNA: TGTGCCAGCAGTTTTTTGCCGGGACAGGGGGCAACACACGGCTACACCTTC. The genes are TRBV28 and TRBJ1-2, with 12 nucleotides matching TRBD1. Trimming took 3 bases from V and 8 from J; bases not matched to a gene: 13. The germline V gene has CDR1 MDHEN and CDR2 SYDVKM. The CDR3 is 17 amino acids.

This chain uses TRBV9 with TRBJ2-7; 10 bases align to TRBD1. Germline V gene lookup returns CDR1 SGDLS and CDR2 YYNGEE. The CDR3 length is 15 residues. V lost 0 bases, J lost 2 bases, and 2 bases stayed unmatched. The CDR3 spells CASSVDGTGAYEQYF. The CDR3 DNA follows: TGTGCCAGCAGCGTAGATGGGACAGGGGCCTACGAGCAGTACTTC.

The rearrangement links TRBV6-6 to TRBJ2-7, with D possibly TRBD1 on 6 matching bases. V lost 6 bases to trimming and J lost 3 bases, with 12 bases between them. The V gene's germline CDR1 is MNHNY and CDR2 SVGAGI (reference sequence). The CDR3 sequence is 13 residues long. Here the CDR3 reads CASRQGPGYEQYF. CDR3 bases: TGTGCCAGCAGGCAGGGGCCCGGCTACGAGCAGTACTTC.

This chain joins TRBV4-1 and TRBJ2-1; D is ambiguous. V lost 1 base and J 8 bases, leaving 15 bases between the germline ends. Germline V gene lookup returns CDR1 MGHRA and CDR2 YSYEKL. CDR3 size: 15 residues. CDR3 sequence (DNA): TGCGCCAGCAGCCAAGGGCAGTTTTCAAGGGATGAGCAGTTCTTC. It specifies CASSQGQFSRDEQFF.

J is TRBJ2-7 and V is TRBV3-1 (or the pseudogene TRBV3-2); no clear D gene. V was trimmed by 0 bases and J by 7 bases, leaving 13 bases between them. The CDR3 extends over 14 amino acids. Germline assignment: CDR1 LGHDT and CDR2 YNNKEL (reference sequence). The CDR3 nucleotides read TGTGCCAGCAGCCAAGATCGGGTGGCGATTGAGCAGTACTTC. Protein product: CASSQDRVAIEQYF.